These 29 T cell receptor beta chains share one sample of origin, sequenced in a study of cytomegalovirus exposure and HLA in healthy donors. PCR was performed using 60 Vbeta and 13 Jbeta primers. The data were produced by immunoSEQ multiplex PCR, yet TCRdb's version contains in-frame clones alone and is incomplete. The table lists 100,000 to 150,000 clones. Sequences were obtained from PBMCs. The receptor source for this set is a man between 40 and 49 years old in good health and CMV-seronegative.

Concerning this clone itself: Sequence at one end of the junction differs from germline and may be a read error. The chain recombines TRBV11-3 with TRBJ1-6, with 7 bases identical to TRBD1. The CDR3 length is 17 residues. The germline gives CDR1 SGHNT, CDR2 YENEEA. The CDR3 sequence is CASSLDPTGTDNSPLHF. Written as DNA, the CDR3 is TGTGCCAGCAGCCTAGACCCAACCGGGACAGATAATTCACCCCTCCACTTT. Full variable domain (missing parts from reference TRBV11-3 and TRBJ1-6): EAGVVQSPRYKIIEKKQPVAFWCNPISGHNTLYWYLQNLGQGPELLIRYENEEAVDDSQLPKDRFSAERLKGVDSTLKIQPAELGDSAVYLCASSLDPTGTDNSPLHFGNGTRLTVT.

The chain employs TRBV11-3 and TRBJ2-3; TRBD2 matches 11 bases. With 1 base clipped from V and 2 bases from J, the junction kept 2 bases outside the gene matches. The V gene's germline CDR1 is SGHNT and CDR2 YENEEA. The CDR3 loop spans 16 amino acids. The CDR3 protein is CASSLGLAGSTDTQYF. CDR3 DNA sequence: TGTGCCAGCAGCTTAGGACTAGCGGGGTCCACAGATACGCAGTATTTT.

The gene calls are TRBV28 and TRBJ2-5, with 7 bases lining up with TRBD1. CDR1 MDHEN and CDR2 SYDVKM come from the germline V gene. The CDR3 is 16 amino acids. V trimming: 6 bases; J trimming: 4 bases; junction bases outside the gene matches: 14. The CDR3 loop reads CASSRPGQDSLETQYF. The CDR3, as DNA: TGTGCCAGCAGCCGCCCAGGACAGGACAGCCTAGAGACCCAGTACTTC.

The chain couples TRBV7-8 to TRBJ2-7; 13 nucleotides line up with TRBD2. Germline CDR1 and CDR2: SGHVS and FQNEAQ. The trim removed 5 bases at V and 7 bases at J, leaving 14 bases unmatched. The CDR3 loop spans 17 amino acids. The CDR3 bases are TGTGCCAGCAGCCCGGGACTAGCGGGACAGGCGACAGTTGAGCAGTACTTC. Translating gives CASSPGLAGQATVEQYF. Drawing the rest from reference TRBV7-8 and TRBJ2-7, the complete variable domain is GAGVSQSPRYKVAKRGQDVALRCDPISGHVSLFWYQQALGQGPEFLTYFQNEAQLDKSGLPSDRFFAERPEGSVSTLKIQRTQQEDSAVYLCASSPGLAGQATVEQYFGPGTRLTVT.

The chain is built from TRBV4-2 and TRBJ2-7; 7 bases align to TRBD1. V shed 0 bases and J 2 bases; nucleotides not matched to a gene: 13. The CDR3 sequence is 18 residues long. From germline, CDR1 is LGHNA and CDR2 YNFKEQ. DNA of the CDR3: TGTGCCAGCAGCCAAGAAAAGACAGGGACACTTCGGGCCTACGAGCAGTACTTC. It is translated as CASSQEKTGTLRAYEQYF.

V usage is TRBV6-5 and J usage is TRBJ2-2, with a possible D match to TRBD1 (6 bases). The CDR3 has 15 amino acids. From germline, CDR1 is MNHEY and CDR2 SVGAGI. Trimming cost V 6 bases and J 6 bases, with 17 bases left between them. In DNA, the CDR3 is TGTGCCAGCAGCCCCCCAAGGGGGTCTCCCGGGGAGCTGTTTTTT. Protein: CASSPPRGSPGELFF.

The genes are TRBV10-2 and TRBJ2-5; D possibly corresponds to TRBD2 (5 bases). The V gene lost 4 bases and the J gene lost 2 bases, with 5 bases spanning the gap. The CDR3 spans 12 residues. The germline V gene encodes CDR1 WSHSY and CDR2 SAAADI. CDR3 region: CASSGTQETQYF. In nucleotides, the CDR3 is TGCGCCAGCAGTGGGACTCAAGAGACCCAGTACTTC.

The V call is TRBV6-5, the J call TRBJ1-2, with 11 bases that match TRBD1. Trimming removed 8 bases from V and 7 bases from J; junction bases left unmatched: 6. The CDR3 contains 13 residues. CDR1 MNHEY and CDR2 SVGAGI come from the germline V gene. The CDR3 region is CASSGQGAAGYTF. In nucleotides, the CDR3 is TGTGCCAGCTCCGGACAGGGGGCGGCTGGCTACACCTTC.

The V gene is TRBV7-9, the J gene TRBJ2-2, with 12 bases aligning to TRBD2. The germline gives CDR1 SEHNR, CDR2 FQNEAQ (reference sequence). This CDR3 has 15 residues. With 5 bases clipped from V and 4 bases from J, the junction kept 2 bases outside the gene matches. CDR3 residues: CASSPSGRATGELFF. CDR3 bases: TGTGCCAGCAGCCCTAGCGGGAGGGCCACCGGGGAGCTGTTTTTT.

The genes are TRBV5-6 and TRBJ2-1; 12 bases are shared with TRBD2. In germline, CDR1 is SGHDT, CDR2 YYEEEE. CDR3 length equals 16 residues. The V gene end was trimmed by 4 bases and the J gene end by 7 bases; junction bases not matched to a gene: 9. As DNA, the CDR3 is TGTGCCAGCAGCCCTTCGGGCGGGACTAGCGGGAATGAGCAGTTCTTC. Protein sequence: CASSPSGGTSGNEQFF.

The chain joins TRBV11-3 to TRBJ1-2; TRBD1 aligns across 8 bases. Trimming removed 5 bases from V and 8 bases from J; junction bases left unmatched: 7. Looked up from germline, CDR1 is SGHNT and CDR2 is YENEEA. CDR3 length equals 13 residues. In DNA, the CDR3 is TGTGCCAGCAGCCCCGACAGGGGTTTCGGCTACACCTTC. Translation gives CASSPDRGFGYTF. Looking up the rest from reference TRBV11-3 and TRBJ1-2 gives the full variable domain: EAGVVQSPRYKIIEKKQPVAFWCNPISGHNTLYWYLQNLGQGPELLIRYENEEAVDDSQLPKDRFSAERLKGVDSTLKIQPAELGDSAVYLCASSPDRGFGYTFGSGTRLTVV.

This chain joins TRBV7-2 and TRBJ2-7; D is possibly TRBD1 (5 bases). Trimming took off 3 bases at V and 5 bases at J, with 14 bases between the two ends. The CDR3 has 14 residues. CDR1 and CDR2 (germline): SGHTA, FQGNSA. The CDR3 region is CASSLGPRLDEQYF. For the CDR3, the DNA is TGTGCCAGCAGCTTGGGGCCGCGGCTGGACGAGCAGTACTTC.

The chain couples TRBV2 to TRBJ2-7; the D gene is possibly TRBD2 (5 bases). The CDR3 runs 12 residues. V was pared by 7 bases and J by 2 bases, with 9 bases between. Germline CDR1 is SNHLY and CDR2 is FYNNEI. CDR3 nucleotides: TGTGCCAGCAAAGGACTTCCCTACGAGCAGTACTTC. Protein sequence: CASKGLPYEQYF.

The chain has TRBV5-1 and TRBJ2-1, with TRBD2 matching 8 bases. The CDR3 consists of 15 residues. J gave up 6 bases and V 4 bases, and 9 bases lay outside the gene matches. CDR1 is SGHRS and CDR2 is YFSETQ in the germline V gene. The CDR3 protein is CASSGTAGAANEQFF. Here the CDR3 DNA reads TGCGCCAGCAGCGGTACAGCGGGAGCCGCCAATGAGCAGTTCTTC.

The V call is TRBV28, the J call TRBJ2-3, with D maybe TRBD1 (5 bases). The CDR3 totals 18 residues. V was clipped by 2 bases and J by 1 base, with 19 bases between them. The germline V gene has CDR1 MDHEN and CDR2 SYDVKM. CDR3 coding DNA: TGTGCCAGCAGTTTAATCTGGACAAGGGGTCGGGGCACAGATACGCAGTATTTT. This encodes CASSLIWTRGRGTDTQYF. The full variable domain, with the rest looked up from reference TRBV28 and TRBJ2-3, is DVKVTQSSRYLVKRTGEKVFLECVQDMDHENMFWYRQDPGLGLRLIYFSYDVKMKEKGDIPEGYSVSREKKERFSLILESASTNQTSMYLCASSLIWTRGRGTDTQYFGPGTRLTVL.

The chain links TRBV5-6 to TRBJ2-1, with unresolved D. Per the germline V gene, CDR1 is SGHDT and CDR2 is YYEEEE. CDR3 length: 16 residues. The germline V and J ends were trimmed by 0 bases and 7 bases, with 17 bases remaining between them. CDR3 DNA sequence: TGTGCCAGCAGCTTGGTCCGGTTTGTTACGGGTAATGAGCAGTTCTTC. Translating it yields CASSLVRFVTGNEQFF.

The CDR3 DNA is TGTGCCATCAGTGAGTCGACTCCCGAGACCTTCGGGCCCCAGCATTTT. Amino acid sequence: CAISESTPETFGPQHF. The rearrangement links TRBV10-3 to TRBJ1-5; no reliable D call. Trimming shortened V by 0 bases and J by 9 bases, and 18 bases separated the two germline ends. In germline, CDR1 is ENHRY, CDR2 SYGVKD. The CDR3 consists of 16 residues.

CDR3 bases: TGTGCCACCAGCAGAGATCGGGACACAACCTACGAGCAGTACTTC. It encodes CATSRDRDTTYEQYF. This sequence joins TRBV15 and TRBJ2-7, with D possibly matching TRBD1 (6 bases). Trimming took 0 bases from V and 2 from J, leaving 11 bases between them. This CDR3 contains 15 residues. Germline V gene sequence: CDR1 LNHNV, CDR2 YYDKDF (reference sequence).

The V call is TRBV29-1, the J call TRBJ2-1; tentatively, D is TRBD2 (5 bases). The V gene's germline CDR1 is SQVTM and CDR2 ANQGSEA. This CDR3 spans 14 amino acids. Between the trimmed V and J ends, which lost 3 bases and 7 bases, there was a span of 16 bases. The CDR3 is CSVEGSRTGNEQFF. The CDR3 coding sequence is TGCAGCGTTGAGGGGAGTAGGACGGGGAATGAGCAGTTCTTC.

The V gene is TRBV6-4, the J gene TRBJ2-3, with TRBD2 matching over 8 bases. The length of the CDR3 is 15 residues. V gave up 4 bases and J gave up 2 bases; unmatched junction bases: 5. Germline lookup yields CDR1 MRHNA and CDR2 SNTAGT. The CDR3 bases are TGTGCCAGCAGTGCCGTAGCGGGAACCACAGATACGCAGTATTTT. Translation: CASSAVAGTTDTQYF.

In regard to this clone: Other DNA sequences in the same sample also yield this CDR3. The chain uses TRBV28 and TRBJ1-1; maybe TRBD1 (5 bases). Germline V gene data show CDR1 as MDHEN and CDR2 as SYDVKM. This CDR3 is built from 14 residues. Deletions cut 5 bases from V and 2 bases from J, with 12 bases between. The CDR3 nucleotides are TGTGCCAGCAGTGCCGGTCAGGGAAACACTGAAGCTTTCTTT. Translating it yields CASSAGQGNTEAFF.

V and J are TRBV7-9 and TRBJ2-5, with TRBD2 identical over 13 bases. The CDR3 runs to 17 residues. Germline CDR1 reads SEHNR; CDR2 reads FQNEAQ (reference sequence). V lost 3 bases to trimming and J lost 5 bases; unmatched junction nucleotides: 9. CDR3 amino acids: CASSFWGLAGPRETQYF. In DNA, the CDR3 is TGTGCCAGCAGCTTCTGGGGACTAGCGGGACCACGGGAGACCCAGTACTTC.

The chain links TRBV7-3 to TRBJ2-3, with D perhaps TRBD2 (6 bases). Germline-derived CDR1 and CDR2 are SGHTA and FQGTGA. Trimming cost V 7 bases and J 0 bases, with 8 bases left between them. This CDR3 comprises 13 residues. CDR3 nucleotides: TGTGCCAGCACGCGGGGCAGCACAGATACGCAGTATTTT. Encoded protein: CASTRGSTDTQYF.

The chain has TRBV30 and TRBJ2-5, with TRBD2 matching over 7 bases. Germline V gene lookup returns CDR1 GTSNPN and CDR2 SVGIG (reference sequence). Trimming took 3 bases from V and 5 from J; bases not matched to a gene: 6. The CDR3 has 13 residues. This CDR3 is CAWRLAGVETQYF. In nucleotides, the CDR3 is TGTGCCTGGAGGCTGGCGGGAGTGGAGACCCAGTACTTC. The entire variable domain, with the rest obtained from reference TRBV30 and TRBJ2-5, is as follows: SQTIHQWPATLVQPVGSPLSLECTVEGTSNPNLYWYRQAAGRGLQLLFYSVGIGQISSEVPQNLSASRPQDRQFILSSKKLLLSDSGFYLCAWRLAGVETQYFGPGTRLLVL.

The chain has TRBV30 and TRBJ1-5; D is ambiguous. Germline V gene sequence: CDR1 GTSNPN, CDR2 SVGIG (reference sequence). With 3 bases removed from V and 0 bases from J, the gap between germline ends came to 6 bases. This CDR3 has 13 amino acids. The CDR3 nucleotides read TGTGCCTGGAGGCAGGATAGCAATCAGCCCCAGCATTTT. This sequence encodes CAWRQDSNQPQHF.

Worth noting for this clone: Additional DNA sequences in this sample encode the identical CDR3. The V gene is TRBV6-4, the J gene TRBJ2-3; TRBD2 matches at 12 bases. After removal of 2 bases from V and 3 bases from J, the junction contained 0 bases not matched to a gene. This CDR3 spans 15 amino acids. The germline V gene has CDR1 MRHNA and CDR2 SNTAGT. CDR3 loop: CASSDGTSGTDTQYF. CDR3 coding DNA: TGTGCCAGCAGTGACGGGACTAGCGGGACAGATACGCAGTATTTT.

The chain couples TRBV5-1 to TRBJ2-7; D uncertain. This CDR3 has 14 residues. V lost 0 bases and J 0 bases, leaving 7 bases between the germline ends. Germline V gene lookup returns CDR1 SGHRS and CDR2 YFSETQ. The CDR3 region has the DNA TGCGCCAGCAGCTTGGACATTATCTCCTACGAGCAGTACTTC. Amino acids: CASSLDIISYEQYF. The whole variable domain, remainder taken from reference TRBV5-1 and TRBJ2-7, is KAGVTQTPRYLIKTRGQQVTLSCSPISGHRSVSWYQQTPGQGLQFLFEYFSETQRNKGNFPGRFSGRQFSNSRSEMNVSTLELGDSALYLCASSLDIISYEQYFGPGTRLTVT.

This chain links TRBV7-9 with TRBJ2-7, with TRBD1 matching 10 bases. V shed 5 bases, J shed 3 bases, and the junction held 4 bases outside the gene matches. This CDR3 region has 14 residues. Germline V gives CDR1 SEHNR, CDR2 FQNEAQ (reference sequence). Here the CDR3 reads CASSTRTGGYEQYF. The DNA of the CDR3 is TGTGCCAGCAGCACCCGGACAGGGGGCTACGAGCAGTACTTC. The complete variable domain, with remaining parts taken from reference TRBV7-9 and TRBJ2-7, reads DTGVSQNPRHKITKRGQNVTFRCDPISEHNRLYWYRQTLGQGPEFLTYFQNEAQLEKSRLLSDRFSAERPKGSFSTLEIQRTEQGDSAMYLCASSTRTGGYEQYFGPGTRLTVT.

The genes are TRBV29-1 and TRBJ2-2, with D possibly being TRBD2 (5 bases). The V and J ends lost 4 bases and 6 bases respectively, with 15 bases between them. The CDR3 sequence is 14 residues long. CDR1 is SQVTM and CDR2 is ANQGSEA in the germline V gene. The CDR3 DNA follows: TGCAGCGTTGCGGGCGGGCATACCCCCGGGGAGCTGTTTTTT. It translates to CSVAGGHTPGELFF.